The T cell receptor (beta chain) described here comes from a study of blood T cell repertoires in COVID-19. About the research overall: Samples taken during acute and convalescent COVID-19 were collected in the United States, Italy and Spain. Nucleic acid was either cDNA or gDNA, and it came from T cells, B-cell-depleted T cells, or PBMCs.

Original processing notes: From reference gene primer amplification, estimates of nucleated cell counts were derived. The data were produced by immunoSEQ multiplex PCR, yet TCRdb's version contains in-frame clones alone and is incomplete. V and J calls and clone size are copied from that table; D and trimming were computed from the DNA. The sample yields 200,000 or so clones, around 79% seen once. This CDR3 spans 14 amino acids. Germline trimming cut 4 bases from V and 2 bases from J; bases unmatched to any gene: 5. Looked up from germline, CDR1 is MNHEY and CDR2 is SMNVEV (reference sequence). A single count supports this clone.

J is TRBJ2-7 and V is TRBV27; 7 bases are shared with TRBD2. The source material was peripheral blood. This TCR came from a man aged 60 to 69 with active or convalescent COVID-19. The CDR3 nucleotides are TGTGCCAGCAGTTGGGCTAGCGGACCCTACGAGCAGTACTTC. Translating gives CASSWASGPYEQYF.